This T cell receptor (beta chain) was profiled in a study of T cell responses to AZD1222 COVID-19 vaccine. Study in general: Second-dose timings of about 4 or about 12 weeks were pooled. Overall study results and limits: Distributed over spike, vaccine-associated CD4 TCRs predominated at 160-218 and 743-854.

This CDR3 region has 15 residues. Trimming left V 5 bases short and J 0 bases short, with 11 bases between. Germline CDR1 SGHTA, CDR2 FQGNSA. The table came from immunoSEQ multiplex PCR; TCRdb's copy has only in-frame clones and leaves some out. The data contain around 140,000 clones, 90% of them singletons. As to this clone: No antigen is known for it.

This chain uses TRBV7-2 with TRBJ1-3; D not resolved. The receptor was derived from an adult in good health. The material sequenced was peripheral blood, taken on day 0 of AZD1222 vaccination. As DNA, the CDR3 is TGTGCCAGCAGCCCGGATTGGAGCTCTGGAAACACCATATATTTT. Amino acid sequence: CASSPDWSSGNTIYF.